This paragraph reports one TCR beta chain. Original processing methods: Estimated nucleated cell counts came from reference gene primer amplification. The method was immunoSEQ multiplex PCR; TCRdb's version includes in-frame clones alone and lacks a portion of them. V and J calls and clone size are given by that table; D and trimming were obtained from the DNA. The sample has hundreds of thousands of clones; nearly 90% are singletons. The entry originates in a study of blood T cell repertoires in COVID-19. Study-level information: Some COVID-19 samples were acute and others convalescent; all came from the United States, Italy and Spain.

The receptor was derived from a woman in her thirties who had recovered from COVID-19. Material for sequencing was PBMCs or T cells enriched from blood (not recorded which).

The DNA of the CDR3 is TGTGCCAGCAGTTACCCCGGGGGAGGCCCCGCAAACACCATATATTTT. Translating gives CASSYPGGGPANTIYF. The chain links TRBV6-5 to TRBJ1-3; possible D gene TRBD1, 5 bases. Germline V gene lookup returns CDR1 MNHEY and CDR2 SVGAGI. The CDR3 sequence is 16 residues long. V was trimmed by 2 bases and J by 6 bases, leaving 17 bases between them.